These 21 T cell receptor beta chains originate from one sample sequenced in a study of T cells in localized non-small cell lung cancer. The table came from immunoSEQ multiplex PCR; TCRdb's copy has only in-frame clones and leaves some out. The repertoire holds some 50,000 clones, approximately 86% seen once, with roughly a sixth in the top ten. The input for sequencing was PBMCs, taken before any cancer treatment. These receptor sequences come from a female donor with stage II lung adenocarcinoma.

The CDR3: CASSPGQDTQYF. DNA for the CDR3: TGTGCCAGTAGCCCGGGACAAGATACGCAGTATTTT. The chain employs TRBV19 and TRBJ2-3; TRBD1 might be the D (6 bases). Germline CDR1 LNHDA, CDR2 SQIVND (reference sequence). The V and J ends lost 6 bases and 5 bases respectively, with 9 bases between them. The CDR3 extends over 12 amino acids.

The CDR3 sequence: CASSHGTETQYF. In DNA form, the CDR3 reads TGTGCCAGTAGTCACGGGACGGAGACCCAGTACTTC. The rearrangement joins TRBV19 to TRBJ2-5; D tentatively reads TRBD1 or TRBD2 (5 bases each). The length of the CDR3 is 12 residues. Trimming pared 5 bases from V and 5 bases from J, leaving 9 bases between. Germline V gives CDR1 LNHDA, CDR2 SQIVND (reference sequence). Full variable domain (outside the CDR3, taken from reference TRBV19 and TRBJ2-5): DGGITQSPKYLFRKEGQNVTLSCEQNLNHDAMYWYRQDPGQGLRLIYYSQIVNDFQKGDIAEGYSVSREKKESFPLTVTSAQKNPTAFYLCASSHGTETQYFGPGTRLLVL.

This clone was seen only a few times. This sample includes further DNA sequences coding for the same CDR3. The chain employs TRBV7-9 and TRBJ1-2; tentatively, D is TRBD1 (6 bases). Trimming took off 3 bases at V and 2 bases at J, with 7 bases between the two ends. Germline lookup yields CDR1 SEHNR and CDR2 FQNEAQ (reference sequence). The CDR3 has 13 amino acids. CDR3 nucleotides: TGTGCCAGCAGCTTTGGACAGAACTATGGCTACACCTTC. Translation: CASSFGQNYGYTF. Full variable domain (remainder filled in from reference TRBV7-9 and TRBJ1-2): DTGVSQNPRHKITKRGQNVTFRCDPISEHNRLYWYRQTLGQGPEFLTYFQNEAQLEKSRLLSDRFSAERPKGSFSTLEIQRTEQGDSAMYLCASSFGQNYGYTFGSGTRLTVV.

V and J are TRBV5-8 and TRBJ2-2; 7 nucleotides match TRBD1. J gave up 1 base and V 1 base, and 1 base lay outside the gene matches. Looked up from germline, CDR1 is SGHTS and CDR2 is YDEGEE. The CDR3 consists of 15 residues. As DNA, the CDR3 is TGTGCCAGCAGCTTGAGGGACAGGAACACCGGGGAGCTGTTTTTT. Translating it yields CASSLRDRNTGELFF.

This clone was seen just once. This sequence joins TRBV27 and TRBJ1-1; tentatively, D is TRBD1 (5 bases). The V end was cut by 7 bases, the J end by 3 bases, with 24 bases between. The germline CDR1 and CDR2 sequences are MNHEY and SMNVEV (reference sequence). The CDR3 runs 17 residues. Here the CDR3 DNA reads TGTGCCAGCATCCAAACCCAGGGTACGGATATCCACACTGAAGCTTTCTTT. Translated: CASIQTQGTDIHTEAFF.

V gene TRBV5-6 combines with J gene TRBJ2-1; 16 nucleotides match TRBD2. The CDR3 totals 18 residues. Germline CDR1 is SGHDT and CDR2 is YYEEEE. V gave up 4 bases and J gave up 3 bases; unmatched junction bases: 7. CDR3: CASSPGLAGGSYYNEQFF. As DNA, the CDR3 is TGTGCCAGCAGCCCGGGACTAGCGGGGGGGAGTTACTACAATGAGCAGTTCTTC.

CDR3 DNA sequence: TGCGCCAGCAGCACCGGACCCGATCAGCCCCAGCATTTT. Its protein is CASSTGPDQPQHF. The rearrangement uses TRBV5-1 and TRBJ1-5, with D uncertain. The CDR3 has 13 residues. Germline CDR1 reads SGHRS; CDR2 reads YFSETQ. V lost 4 bases and J 5 bases, leaving 10 bases between the germline ends.

The chain joins TRBV5-8 to TRBJ1-1, with TRBD1 matching over 7 bases. With 4 bases clipped from V and 0 bases from J, the junction kept 3 bases outside the gene matches. The CDR3 has 14 amino acids. CDR1 and CDR2 (germline): SGHTS, YDEGEE. CDR3 nucleotides: TGTGCCAGCAGCCTGACAGGGATGAACACTGAAGCTTTCTTT. Translated, it gives CASSLTGMNTEAFF.

Regarding this clone: Germline and junction disagree at one end, which may indicate a read error. Written as DNA, the CDR3 is TGTGCCAGCAGCCTAGGAGGGGGGAGACGGAATTTT. Its protein is CASSLGGGRRNF. The chain recombines TRBV11-2 with TRBJ1-3; the D gene is possibly TRBD1 (6 bases). The CDR3 consists of 12 residues. Germline-derived CDR1 and CDR2 are SGHAT and FQNNGV.

The rearrangement uses TRBV13 and TRBJ2-5; TRBD2 might be the D (7 bases). The length of the CDR3 is 14 residues. Germline V CDR1 and CDR2: PRHDT, FYEKMQ (reference sequence). V lost 5 bases and J lost 4, with 14 bases in between. Here the CDR3 DNA reads TGTGCCAGCAGCACCACGGGGGGCCCAGAGACCCAGTACTTC. As protein: CASSTTGGPETQYF.

This chain links TRBV5-1 with TRBJ1-2, with unresolved D. The germline CDR1 and CDR2 sequences are SGHRS and YFSETQ. Trimming stripped 4 bases from V and 6 bases from J, with 13 bases between. The CDR3 has 13 residues. CDR3 nucleotide sequence: TGCGCCAGCAGCGCACCGCCAATAGATGGCTACACCTTC. Translation: CASSAPPIDGYTF.

The chain carries TRBV5-1 and TRBJ2-5; possibly TRBD2 for D (7 bases). Germline V gene data show CDR1 as SGHRS and CDR2 as YFSETQ. The CDR3 has 15 residues. The ends were cut back, 5 bases at V and 5 bases at J, with 19 bases in the middle. CDR3 sequence (DNA): TGCGCCAGCAGACATGGGGGGGCCTTAGGGGAGACCCAGTACTTC. Translating it yields CASRHGGALGETQYF.

This sequence joins TRBV6-1 and TRBJ2-7, with D unresolved. The CDR3 length is 14 residues. The V end lost 1 base, the J end lost 5 bases, and 12 bases lay between the germline ends. Germline-derived CDR1 and CDR2 are MNHNS and SASEGT. As DNA, the CDR3 is TGTGCCAGCAGTGAAGGGTTCGAGGATCACGAGCAGTACTTC. Translated: CASSEGFEDHEQYF.

In DNA, the CDR3 is TGTGCCAGCAGTATACAGGAAACTGAAGCTTTCTTT. This encodes CASSIQETEAFF. The rearrangement joins TRBV6-6 to TRBJ1-1; D may be TRBD1 (5 bases). Looked up from germline, CDR1 is MNHNY and CDR2 is SVGAGI (reference sequence). Between the trimmed V and J ends, which lost 5 bases and 5 bases, there was a span of 9 bases. CDR3 size: 12 residues.

This rearrangement joins TRBV11-3 to TRBJ1-4; D is unresolved. CDR1 SGHNT and CDR2 YENEEA come from the germline V gene. V lost 5 bases to trimming and J lost 5 bases, with 15 bases between them. This CDR3 has 15 residues. As DNA, the CDR3 is TGTGCCAGCAGCACCCACAGCGGACCGAATGAAAAACTGTTTTTT. Encoded protein: CASSTHSGPNEKLFF.

The chain joins TRBV11-2 to TRBJ1-1; no reliable D call. CDR1 and CDR2 from the germline V gene are SGHAT and FQNNGV. Trimming pared 1 base from V and 11 bases from J, leaving 14 bases between. The CDR3 length is 13 residues. The CDR3 coding sequence is TGTGCCAGCAGCTTAGGCGCGGGGTTGGGTGCTTTCTTT. The encoded protein is CASSLGAGLGAFF.

The chain carries TRBV6-5 and TRBJ1-1; D not resolved. Per germline, CDR1 MNHEY and CDR2 SVGAGI. Trimming took 8 bases from V and 2 from J, leaving 9 bases between them. This CDR3 comprises 12 residues. Here the CDR3 DNA reads TGTGCCAGCTCCGGTGGTAACACTGAAGCTTTCTTT. It specifies CASSGGNTEAFF.

This clone turned up a few times. The J gene is TRBJ1-2, the V gene TRBV27, with 9 bases that match TRBD1. V was pared by 4 bases and J by 4 bases, with 10 bases of the junction left unmatched. CDR3 size: 16 residues. Germline V CDR1 and CDR2: MNHEY, SMNVEV (reference sequence). CDR3 in DNA: TGTGCCAGCAGTTCACAGGGAGGACAGGGGCTCTATGGCTACACCTTC. Amino acid sequence: CASSSQGGQGLYGYTF.

This chain connects TRBV27 to TRBJ1-6, with 7 bases fitting TRBD1. Trimming removed 4 bases from V and 7 bases from J; junction bases left unmatched: 7. The germline gives CDR1 MNHEY, CDR2 SMNVEV (reference sequence). The CDR3 is 15 amino acids. CDR3 residues: CASSYVWDSNSPLHF. The CDR3 DNA reads TGTGCCAGCAGTTATGTTTGGGACAGCAATTCACCCCTCCACTTT.

This chain uses TRBV5-1 with TRBJ1-4; no firm D call. The V end was cut by 2 bases, the J end by 5 bases, with 13 bases between. This CDR3 has 15 amino acids. The germline V gene has CDR1 SGHRS and CDR2 YFSETQ. CDR3 sequence reads: CASSFTPQGNEKLFF. Written as DNA, the CDR3 is TGCGCCAGCAGCTTCACCCCGCAAGGAAATGAAAAACTGTTTTTT.

The chain combines TRBV7-9 with TRBJ1-5; D not resolved. The germline gives CDR1 SEHNR, CDR2 FQNEAQ (reference sequence). The length of the CDR3 is 14 residues. V was trimmed by 3 bases and J by 4 bases, leaving 10 bases between them. CDR3 sequence (DNA): TGTGCCAGCAGCTTCCTAGGGATGAATCAGCCCCAGCATTTT. Residues: CASSFLGMNQPQHF. Together with reference TRBV7-9 and TRBJ1-5, the CDR3 gives the full variable domain: DTGVSQNPRHKITKRGQNVTFRCDPISEHNRLYWYRQTLGQGPEFLTYFQNEAQLEKSRLLSDRFSAERPKGSFSTLEIQRTEQGDSAMYLCASSFLGMNQPQHFGDGTRLSIL.